Only a few counts were recorded for the clone carrying this TCR beta chain. The target antigen is unknown. Indicated time point: patch test 2, 6 weeks after DPC sensitization. As to treatment: therapeutic diphenylcyclopropenone sensitization with weekly scalp DPC. Whole blood that had not been fractionated was the source of extracted total RNA. The CDR3 runs 20 residues. The V and J ends lost 7 bases and 0 bases, in that order; junction bases with no gene match: 16. Germline V gene sequence: CDR1 SGHTA, CDR2 FQGNSA. The data were obtained in a study of human T cells and chemical hapten exposure. For the study at large: Diphenylcyclopropenone was administered weekly to the scalp of patients throughout the roughly 22-week study. Small pooled library volume differences chiefly drove per-sample TCR yield variation.

General observations from the study: Versus controls, significantly more large CDR3 similarity clusters arose from expanded TCRs.

TCRdb called the RACE reads again in MiXCR, with one record for every CDR3 protein. The sample consists of 100,000 or so distinct CDR3 sequences, about 10% of them appearing once. The clonotype originates from a man aged 35 to 55 with alopecia areata. Some clones in this sample may be carry-over from other donors' samples. V and J are TRBV7-2 and TRBJ2-1, with 12 bases fitting TRBD2. The sequencing used whole blood, collected in connection with sensitization to the hapten diphenylcyclopropenone (DPC). Written as DNA, the CDR3 is TGTGCCAGCACTCCAAACCCGGGACTAGCGGGTGACAGCTCCTACAATGAGCAGTTCTTC. It yields the protein CASTPNPGLAGDSSYNEQFF.